What follows describes a single T cell receptor (beta chain). It has no known antigen specificity. Qualities for individual bases were not recorded, and no much larger clone is one base off. The sample comes from a study of shared clonotypes between healthy human individuals (dated by TCRdb to 2018 to 2021). In the study overall: A couple of women and a few men aged 18 to 49 years were included in the cohort. Per donor, three plates each were used for CD4 naive and CD4 memory, two for CD8 naive, and one for CD8 memory. To estimate repertoire size and how much clonotype sharing occurs between individuals, the study deeply sequenced the blood TCR repertoires of about five healthy adults. Each donor's leukapheresis produced roughly between about 0.9 and 9.5 billion PBMCs. To increase sequencing depth and limit assay-specific biases, TCR repertoire library preparation and sequencing were carried out by different laboratories using diverse techniques.

Using the deep immunoSEQ assay, multiplex PCR amplified TCR CDR3 regions from genomic DNA. Extracted genomic DNA from each cell subset was spread evenly across all wells of several immunoSEQ 96-well plates, with each plate serving as a replicate. For sorted subsets, roughly 200 ng of genomic DNA, equivalent to tens of thousands of T cell genomes, went into each replicate PCR. Purified libraries were quantified with a Qubit 3.0 fluorometer, sized on a Bioanalyzer 2100, and re-quantified with the KAPA Library Quantification kit. Each immunoSEQ 96-well plate was sequenced on its own single-read 150-cycle Illumina NextSeq 550 flow cell. The original pipeline was this. Because only junctional sequences without quality scores were contained in the immunoSEQ output, filtering matching that applied to full-length reads could not be performed. Sequences were annotated with PyIR, a Python wrapper for IgBLAST v1.9, using IMGT germline references to assign V/J genes and CDR3. Reads with weak V/J assignments (E-value above 1e-6), missing CDR3, stop codons, out-of-frame junctions, or ambiguous translated residues were removed. V3J clonotypes were defined by identical inferred V gene, J gene, and CDR3 amino acid sequence. Percentage overlap between repertoires was computed as shared unique clonotypes divided by the size of the smaller repertoire. Repertoire richness was assessed with RTK rarefaction, the Chao1 estimator, and Recon v2.1 estimates of unobserved clonotypes. OLGA was used to compute generation probabilities for all TCRbeta clonotypes that the gDNA method yielded from a few donors. TCRdb re-hosts the immuneACCESS table, in-frame sequences only. Its copies lack some clones; in the studies checked, an unresolved V gene accounts for under half of them, and the cause for the rest is not known. D and trimming were read from the DNA, whereas the V and J calls and clone size are those reported in that table. The sample table lists about 600,000 clones, about 96% of them with a count of one. The ten largest clonotypes hold about 0.06% of the sample.

Findings and caveats that apply to the study as a whole: When a handful of donors were compared, the shared fraction of clonotypes was around 5% for naive CD4, roughly 3.3% for naive CD8, roughly 2.5% for memory CD4, and roughly 0.43% for memory CD8. Incomplete sequencing was indicated by rarefaction of sorted-subset datasets, despite the large sequencing depth. Based on pairwise subsampling, the degree of clonotype sharing among donors was expected to be affected by sequencing depth. The genetic and exposure-history diversity represented was limited by the small number of donors. Sampling was restricted to blood, and TCR repertoires in tissues likely differ from the TCR repertoires found in blood. Estimated clonotype richness was generally larger for naive than for memory subsets. Clonotypes shared by all four sorted-subset donors showed higher generation probabilities than non-shared clonotypes.

The donors were healthy, HIV-negative adults who had no recently reported acute infections or vaccinations. Every donor was a Caucasian adult living in Nashville, Tennessee, USA. Magnetic negative selection was used to enrich CD4+ T cells, after which naive cells were positively selected on CD45RA and the negative fraction became the memory subset. Blood was obtained by leukapheresis, after which PBMCs were separated by Ficoll-Histopaque density gradient centrifugation and cryopreserved in liquid nitrogen vapor phase. Analytical flow cytometry was used to check the purity and quantity of each magnetically sorted T cell population. Genomic DNA was isolated from each sorted fraction and quantified by UV absorbance on a Nanodrop 2000c. From its cysteine to its phenylalanine, the CDR3 spans 15 amino acids. The kept DNA is CDR3 alone, 45 bases in frame from the first base. Trimming removed 6 bases from V and 4 bases from J, leaving 16 bases between the germline ends. Based on the germline V gene, the CDR1 and CDR2 sequences are MNHNS and SASEGT.

The TCR originated in a woman in her 30s in good health. The sequencing input was naive CD4+ T cells sorted from blood. Taken with the paper, the label for cell subset or site translates to: CD45RA+ positively selected. The chain couples TRBV6-1 to TRBJ1-5; perhaps TRBD1 is the D gene, with 5 bases matching. The nucleotide sequence reads TGTGCCAGCAGCGAGTTGGGGGAGGGGAATCAGCCCCAGCATTTT. It specifies CASSELGEGNQPQHF.